This TCR beta chain was recorded in a study of spatial heterogeneity in lung cancer. This clonotype has more than one count but fewer than ten. Every cDNA TCR molecule received its own unique molecular identifier. TCRdb called the 5' RACE reads again in MiXCR, with one record for every CDR3 protein. Counted here are some 87,000 distinct CDR3 sequences, roughly 8.7% occurring once; the ten biggest clones make up about 7%. The CDR3 extends over 13 amino acids. V was cut by 10 bases and J by 4 bases, with 16 bases left in between. Time point here: sample taken at primary tumor resection. Sequencing covered unsorted whole RNA taken from tumor, nontumor lung or frozen PBMC. The donors comprised some 72 untreated early-stage non-small cell lung cancer patients.

This specimen consisted of PBMCs, obtained at surgery. The chain has TRBV12-3 or TRBV12-4 and TRBJ1-1; perhaps TRBD1 as D (6 bases). The TCR comes from a male donor with early-stage non-small cell lung cancer. This chain's CDR3 is CATTNRESTEAFF. CDR3 sequence (DNA): TGTGCCACCACAAACAGGGAGAGCACTGAAGCTTTCTTT.